Given below is one T cell receptor beta chain in context. These data originate in a study of blood T cell repertoires in COVID-19. Profiled with immunoSEQ multiplex PCR; TCRdb holds only in-frame clones, not every one. The sample carries a few hundred thousand clones, about 90% recorded once. The TCR was taken from a man aged 18 to 30 who had recovered from COVID-19. Input material: peripheral blood.

The CDR3 loop reads CASSRGGKGGYTF. The CDR3, as DNA: TGTGCCAGCAGCCGTGGGGGGAAGGGTGGCTACACCTTC. This chain joins TRBV14 and TRBJ1-2; TRBD1 might be the D (5 bases). V was clipped by 4 bases and J by 7 bases, with 13 bases between them. The CDR3 contains 13 residues. The germline gives CDR1 SGHDN, CDR2 FVKESK.